Below, 15 T cell receptor beta chains from the same sample are listed, as sequenced in a study of blood T cell repertoires in COVID-19. Measured with immunoSEQ multiplex PCR; TCRdb has only the in-frame clones, and not every one. The sample gives 150,000 to 200,000 clones, 75% to 80% of which show up once; roughly 8.7% is in the top ten. The specimen sequenced was peripheral blood. The source is a woman aged 45-59 years with active or convalescent COVID-19.

The chain is built from TRBV6-6 and TRBJ1-1, with D unclear. V shed 7 bases and J shed 5 bases, with 23 bases lying between them. Germline V gene lookup returns CDR1 MNHNY and CDR2 SVGAGI (reference sequence). The CDR3 has 16 residues. The CDR3 here is CASTPGWGDRETEAFF. The DNA of the CDR3 is TGTGCCAGCACTCCAGGTTGGGGAGATAGAGAAACTGAAGCTTTCTTT.

V is TRBV4-3 and J is TRBJ2-6, with D uncertain. V was clipped by 0 bases and J by 0 bases, with 6 bases between them. Per the germline V gene, CDR1 is LGHNA and CDR2 is YSLEER. The CDR3 length is 16 residues. The CDR3 loop is CASSQEVHSGANVLTF. DNA for the CDR3: TGCGCCAGCAGCCAAGAGGTACACTCTGGGGCCAACGTCCTGACTTTC.

The gene calls are TRBV6-2 or TRBV6-3 and TRBJ1-1, with a possible D match to TRBD1 (5 bases). The CDR3 is 14 amino acids. Between the trimmed V and J ends, which lost 5 bases and 3 bases, there was a span of 13 bases. Germline V gene sequence: CDR1 MNHEY, CDR2 SVGEGT. The CDR3 region is CASSIPGGYTEAFF. Written as DNA, the CDR3 is TGTGCCAGCAGTATCCCTGGGGGGTACACTGAAGCTTTCTTT.

This chain joins TRBV7-9 and TRBJ1-6; tentatively, D is TRBD1 (6 bases). Trimming pared 3 bases from V and 10 bases from J, leaving 10 bases between. Germline V gene data show CDR1 as SEHNR and CDR2 as FQNEAQ (reference sequence). This CDR3 has 13 amino acids. The CDR3 nucleotides are TGTGCCAGCAGCTTTAACAGGGAATCACCCCTCCACTTT. This codes for CASSFNRESPLHF.

The CDR3 nucleotides read TGTGCCTGGAGTGTAGAACGAACTAGCGGGAGCACAGATACGCAGTATTTT. Amino acid sequence: CAWSVERTSGSTDTQYF. The chain links TRBV30 to TRBJ2-3, with 9 bases identical to TRBD2. The V and J ends lost 0 bases and 0 bases, in that order; junction bases with no gene match: 7. Looked up from germline, CDR1 is GTSNPN and CDR2 is SVGIG (reference sequence). The CDR3 has 17 residues.

V and J are TRBV28 and TRBJ1-5, with 9 bases identical to TRBD1. J lost 7 bases, V lost 6 bases, and 16 bases had no gene match. This CDR3 comprises 17 residues. CDR1 and CDR2 from the germline V gene are MDHEN and SYDVKM. The chain's CDR3 is CASSLTTYRGPRQPQHF. CDR3 bases: TGTGCCAGCAGCCTAACCACATACAGGGGGCCACGGCAGCCCCAGCATTTT.

About this clone: The germline gene is not matched at one end of the junction; a read error may be the cause. This sequence joins TRBV7-7 and TRBJ2-5; possible D gene TRBD2, 5 bases. Germline values: CDR1 SSHAT, CDR2 FNYEAQ (reference sequence). The CDR3 loop spans 14 amino acids. The CDR3 sequence: CASSENFLAETQYF. The CDR3 DNA reads TGTGCTAGCAGCGAGAACTTTTTAGCGGAGACCCAGTACTTC.

V usage is TRBV7-2 and J usage is TRBJ2-7; 10 positions match TRBD2. Trimming removed 2 bases from V and 3 bases from J; junction bases left unmatched: 4. The CDR3 contains 15 residues. CDR1 and CDR2 (germline): SGHTA, FQGNSA. CDR3 DNA: TGTGCCAGCAGCTTAAATAGCGGGAGGATCTACGAGCAGTACTTC. Residues: CASSLNSGRIYEQYF.

V usage is TRBV6-2 or TRBV6-3 and J usage is TRBJ2-7; D is perhaps TRBD1 (6 bases). The CDR3 is made up of 16 amino acids. Trimming cost V 0 bases and J 0 bases, with 12 bases left between them. The germline CDR1 and CDR2 sequences are MNHEY and SVGEGT. The CDR3 protein is CASSYSRRGISYEQYF. CDR3 nucleotide sequence: TGTGCCAGCAGTTACTCGCGCAGGGGTATCTCCTACGAGCAGTACTTC.

The V call is TRBV6-2 or TRBV6-3, the J call TRBJ2-5; D perhaps matches TRBD2 (6 bases). The V end lost 5 bases, the J end lost 1 base, and 14 bases lay between the germline ends. This CDR3 contains 15 residues. Germline CDR1 reads MNHEY; CDR2 reads SVGEGT. This chain's CDR3 is CASSPGTSLQETQYF. Written as DNA, the CDR3 is TGTGCCAGCAGTCCCGGGACTTCGCTCCAAGAGACCCAGTACTTC.

In its sample, this clone ranks as medium-sized. The V and J genes are TRBV5-6 and TRBJ2-7, with D possibly being TRBD1 (5 bases). CDR1 and CDR2 (germline): SGHDT, YYEEEE. The CDR3 contains 14 residues. The V end lost 1 base, the J end lost 4 bases, and 12 bases lay between the germline ends. The CDR3 sequence is CASSLLLKGYEQYF. DNA for the CDR3: TGTGCCAGCAGCTTGCTGCTGAAGGGGTACGAGCAGTACTTC.

V gene TRBV6-6 combines with J gene TRBJ2-7, with 8 bases lining up with TRBD1. CDR1 and CDR2 (germline): MNHNY, SVGAGI (reference sequence). This CDR3 is built from 16 residues. The V segment lost 7 bases and the J segment 0 bases; nucleotides outside the gene matches: 11. CDR3 coding DNA: TGTGCCAGCAATAACGGCAGGGGGCAACACTCCTACGAGCAGTACTTC. As protein: CASNNGRGQHSYEQYF.

This clone appeared many times. This chain links TRBV27 with TRBJ2-2; perhaps TRBD2 as D (5 bases). Trimming pared 6 bases from V and 11 bases from J, leaving 22 bases between. The CDR3 contains 15 residues. Germline CDR1 is MNHEY and CDR2 is SMNVEV (reference sequence). DNA for the CDR3: TGTGCCAGCAGGCCCCAATCGGGGAGTTCGATCGAGCTGTTTTTT. It is translated as CASRPQSGSSIELFF.

This clone showed up just once. The V and J genes are TRBV19 and TRBJ2-2; D possibly corresponds to TRBD2 (6 bases). The CDR3 runs to 17 residues. Germline V gene data show CDR1 as LNHDA and CDR2 as SQIVND (reference sequence). The V end lost 3 bases, the J end lost 0 bases, and 14 bases lay between the germline ends. For the CDR3, the DNA is TGTGCCAGTAGTATTAGGTTCGGGGGAGCGAACACCGGGGAGCTGTTTTTT. Translated: CASSIRFGGANTGELFF.

This clone occurred once. V and J are TRBV6-6 and TRBJ2-7; 10 bases align to TRBD1. The V segment lost 6 bases and the J segment 0 bases; nucleotides outside the gene matches: 5. Per the germline V gene, CDR1 is MNHNY and CDR2 is SVGAGI (reference sequence). The CDR3 is 15 residues long. The CDR3 protein is CASRERDRGSYEQYF. CDR3 DNA sequence: TGTGCCAGCAGGGAGAGGGACAGGGGCTCCTACGAGCAGTACTTC.